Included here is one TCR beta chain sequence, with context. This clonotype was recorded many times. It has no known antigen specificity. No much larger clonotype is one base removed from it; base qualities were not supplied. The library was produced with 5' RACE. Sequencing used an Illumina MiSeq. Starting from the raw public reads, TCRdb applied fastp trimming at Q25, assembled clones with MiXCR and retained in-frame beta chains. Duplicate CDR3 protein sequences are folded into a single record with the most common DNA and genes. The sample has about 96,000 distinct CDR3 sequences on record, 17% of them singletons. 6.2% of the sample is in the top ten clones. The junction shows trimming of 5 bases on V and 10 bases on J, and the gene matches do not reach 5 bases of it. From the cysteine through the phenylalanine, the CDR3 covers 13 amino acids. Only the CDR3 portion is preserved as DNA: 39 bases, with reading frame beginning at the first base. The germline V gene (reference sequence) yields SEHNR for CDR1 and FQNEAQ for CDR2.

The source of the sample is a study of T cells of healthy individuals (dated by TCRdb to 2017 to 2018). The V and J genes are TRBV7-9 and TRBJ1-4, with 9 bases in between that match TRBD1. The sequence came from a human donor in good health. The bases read TGTGCCAGCAGCAGAGGGACAGGGAGAAAACTGTTTTTT. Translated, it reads CASSRGTGRKLFF.